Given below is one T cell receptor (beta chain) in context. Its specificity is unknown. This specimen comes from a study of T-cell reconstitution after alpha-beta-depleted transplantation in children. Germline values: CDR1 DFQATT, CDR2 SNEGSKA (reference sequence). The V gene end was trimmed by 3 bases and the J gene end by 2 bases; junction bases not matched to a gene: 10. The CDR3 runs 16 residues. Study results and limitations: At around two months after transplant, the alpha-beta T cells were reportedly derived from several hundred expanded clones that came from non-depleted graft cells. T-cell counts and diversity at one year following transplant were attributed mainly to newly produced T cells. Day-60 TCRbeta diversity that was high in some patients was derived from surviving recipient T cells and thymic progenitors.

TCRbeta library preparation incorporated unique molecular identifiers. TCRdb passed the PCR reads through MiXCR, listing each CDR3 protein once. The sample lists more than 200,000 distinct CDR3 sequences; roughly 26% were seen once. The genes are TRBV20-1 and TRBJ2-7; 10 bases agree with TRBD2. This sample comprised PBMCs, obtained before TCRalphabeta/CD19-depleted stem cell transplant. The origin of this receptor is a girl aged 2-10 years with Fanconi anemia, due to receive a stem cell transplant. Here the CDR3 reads CSASRYKGLATYEQYF. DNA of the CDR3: TGCAGTGCTAGTAGGTACAAGGGACTAGCGACCTACGAGCAGTACTTC.